This record concerns one T cell receptor beta chain sequence. Original processing methods: Nucleated cell number was recorded as an estimate derived from reference gene primer amplification. The table came from immunoSEQ multiplex PCR; TCRdb's copy has only in-frame clones and leaves some out. The V and J calls and clone size come from that table; D and trimming were worked out from the DNA. The table shows 30,000 to 35,000 clones, with around 80% occurring only once. Germline assignment: CDR1 MGHRA and CDR2 YSYEKL. Trimming at V came to 7 bases and at J to 2 bases, leaving 8 bases not matched to a gene. The CDR3 is 15 residues long. This specimen comes from a study of blood T cell repertoires in COVID-19. Whole-study context: Samples came from the United States, Italy and Spain, spanning acute and convalescent COVID-19. The cDNA or gDNA used as material had been derived from T cells, B-cell-depleted T cells, or PBMCs.

Material for sequencing was peripheral blood. The origin of this receptor is an elderly man with active or convalescent COVID-19. V usage is TRBV4-1 and J usage is TRBJ1-5; 7 positions agree with TRBD1. The CDR3 protein is CASTFDRDGNQPQHF. CDR3 DNA sequence: TGCGCCAGCACCTTCGACAGGGATGGCAATCAGCCCCAGCATTTT.